This TCR beta chain was observed in a study of blood T cell repertoires in COVID-19. V lost 4 bases, J lost 10 bases, and 13 bases lay in between. Germline V gene data show CDR1 as LNHNV and CDR2 as YYDKDF (reference sequence). The CDR3 extends over 13 amino acids. TCRdb's copy holds only in-frame clones and misses some; the assay was immunoSEQ multiplex PCR. The sample contains hundreds of thousands of clones, 85% to 90% of which appear only once. During the 2 weeks before they entered the study, exposed participants had met someone with a PCR-confirmed or clinician-diagnosed COVID-19 case. Sequences were obtained from PBMCs or T cells enriched from blood (not recorded which). The receptor's source is a man aged 50-60 years who had been exposed to COVID-19. This chain connects TRBV15 to TRBJ1-4; no clear D gene. The CDR3 spells CATSKGGPGKLFF. The CDR3 bases are TGTGCCACCAGCAAGGGAGGGCCCGGAAAACTGTTTTTT.